The TCR beta chain under discussion was sequenced for a study of T cell responses to AZD1222 COVID-19 vaccine. Notes on the study in general: Recipients of AZD1222 seropositive at baseline numbered only 6 or 7. Of spike-specific TCRs, nearly half reportedly target regions left unmutated in variants.

Regarding this clone: The antigen is unknown.

Germline CDR1 SGHDT, CDR2 YYEEEE. The V end was cut by 3 bases, the J end by 0 bases, with 10 bases between. The CDR3 loop spans 15 amino acids. Repertoires were generated with immunoSEQ multiplex PCR, while TCRdb's copy carries only in-frame clones and drops some. The sample yields about 110,000 clones, around 92% seen once. The sequence came from an adult in good health. This chain connects TRBV5-6 to TRBJ1-5, with D perhaps TRBD1 (5 bases). The sample in question was peripheral blood, obtained on day 0 of AZD1222 vaccination. The CDR3 DNA is TGTGCCAGCAGCTGGGCGGGGGGTAGCAATCAGCCCCAGCATTTT. It encodes CASSWAGGSNQPQHF. Full variable domain (missing parts from reference TRBV5-6 and TRBJ1-5): DAGVTQSPTHLIKTRGQQVTLRCSPKSGHDTVSWYQQALGQGPQFIFQYYEEEERQRGNFPDRFSGHQFPNYSSELNVNALLLGDSALYLCASSWAGGSNQPQHFGDGTRLSIL.